A selection of T cell receptor beta chains follows, all from one sample in a study of PD-1 blockade in classical Hodgkin lymphoma. Sequencing was performed with immunoSEQ multiplex PCR; in TCRdb, only in-frame clones are kept and a portion is missing. This table holds over 6,000 clones, 80% to 90% found once. This specimen was peripheral blood mononuclear cells (PBMCs), taken at baseline. The receptors originated from a human donor with classical Hodgkin lymphoma. Both conserved end residues are part of each CDR3. D genes are given only for firm matches. Not every row has a clone size; where given, it reads once, few, many or a size class.

J gene	D gene	V gene	clone size	CDR3 protein	CDR3 DNA
TRBJ1-2	.	TRBV6-6	.	CASSYSRLRGYTF	TGTGCCAGCAGTTACTCGAGGCTGCGTGGCTACACCTTC
TRBJ1-2	TRBD1	TRBV6-1	.	CASSSDRFNYGYTF	TGTGCCAGCAGTTCGGACAGGTTTAACTATGGCTACACCTTC
TRBJ1-2	.	TRBV29-1	.	CTTGAGSEGNYGYTF	TGCACAACTGGGGCAGGATCGGAGGGTAACTATGGCTACACCTTC
TRBJ1-2	TRBD1	TRBV19	.	CALGGTENFNYGYTF	TGTGCCCTTGGAGGGACAGAGAATTTTAACTATGGCTACACCTTC
TRBJ1-5	.	TRBV18	.	CASSPRPTGGYQPQHF	TGTGCCAGCTCACCGAGACCCACGGGAGGGTATCAGCCCCAGCATTTT
TRBJ1-1	.	TRBV18	.	CASSPQQSNTEAFF	TGTGCCAGCTCACCACAGCAATCGAACACTGAAGCTTTCTTT
TRBJ1-5	.	TRBV11-2	.	CASSLSNQPQHF	TGTGCCAGCAGCTTGAGCAATCAGCCCCAGCATTTT
TRBJ1-2	TRBD1	TRBV28	.	CASSPPTGAIGYTF	TGTGCCAGCAGTCCTCCCACAGGGGCGATAGGTTACACCTTC
TRBJ2-2	TRBD2	TRBV6-6	few	CASSYWSSGYTGELFF	TGTGCCAGCAGTTACTGGTCTAGCGGGTACACCGGGGAGCTGTTTTTT
TRBJ2-7	TRBD2	TRBV4-2	.	CASSPGLAGVEQYF	TGTGCCAGCAGCCCTGGACTAGCGGGAGTTGAGCAGTACTTC
TRBJ2-7	.	TRBV28	.	CASNEPGRGSYEQYF	TGTGCCAGCAACGAACCGGGACGGGGCTCCTACGAGCAGTACTTC
TRBJ2-7	TRBD1	TRBV7-3	.	CASSLNPLPGGIDEQYF	TGTGCCAGCAGCTTAAACCCCCTTCCAGGGGGCATCGACGAGCAGTACTTC
TRBJ2-5	TRBD2	TRBV9	.	CASSPWGGETQYF	TGTGCCAGCAGCCCCTGGGGGGGAGAGACCCAGTACTTC
TRBJ1-5	.	TRBV28	.	CASSLQAIYSNQPQHF	TGTGCCAGCAGTTTACAAGCCATCTATAGCAATCAGCCCCAGCATTTT
TRBJ2-7	TRBD1	TRBV19	.	CASSIGGQSTAYEQYF	TGTGCCAGTAGTATAGGGGGACAGTCCACCGCCTACGAGCAGTACTTC
TRBJ2-7	.	TRBV18	.	CASSPLHRTPRVEQYF	TGTGCCAGCTCACCTCTCCACAGGACCCCGCGGGTCGAGCAGTACTTC
TRBJ2-2	TRBD2	TRBV27	.	CASSGRGTGELFF	TGTGCCAGCAGCGGGAGGGGAACCGGGGAGCTGTTTTTT
TRBJ2-2	TRBD2	TRBV18	.	CASSPTYLAGPQGELFF	TGTGCCAGCTCACCTACCTATCTAGCGGGGCCTCAAGGGGAGCTGTTTTTT
TRBJ2-3	TRBD2	TRBV7-9	.	CASSDTSGRTSTDTQYF	TGTGCCAGCAGCGACACTAGCGGGAGGACTAGCACAGATACGCAGTATTTT
TRBJ2-2	.	TRBV28	.	CASSPARAPAGELFF	TGTGCCAGCAGTCCCGCCAGGGCACCCGCCGGGGAGCTGTTTTTT
TRBJ2-5	.	TRBV10-1	large	CASSESLGSGETQYF	TGCGCCAGCAGTGAGTCCCTTGGCTCGGGGGAGACCCAGTACTTC
TRBJ2-7	.	TRBV6-5	.	CASSYGLASLHYEQYF	TGTGCCAGCAGTTACGGGTTAGCTTCTCTACACTACGAGCAGTACTTC
TRBJ2-5	TRBD2	TRBV7-9	.	CASSSGSPGGETQYF	TGTGCCAGCAGCTCCGGGTCCCCGGGAGGAGAGACCCAGTACTTC
TRBJ2-2	TRBD1	TRBV7-6	.	CASSLLQGAGELFF	TGTGCCAGCAGCCTCTTGCAGGGGGCCGGGGAGCTGTTTTTT
TRBJ2-5	TRBD2	TRBV5-4	.	CASSLGGTSGQETQYF	TGTGCCAGCAGCTTGGGGGGGACTAGCGGCCAAGAGACCCAGTACTTC
TRBJ2-7	.	TRBV2	once	CASSDRVKTYEQYF	TGTGCCAGCAGTGATAGGGTGAAGACCTACGAGCAGTACTTC
TRBJ2-7	.	TRBV7-3	few	CASSLVFYEQYF	TGTGCCAGCAGCTTAGTGTTCTACGAGCAGTACTTC
TRBJ1-3	.	TRBV7-8	.	CASSLSSSYLSGNTIYF	TGTGCCAGCAGCTTAAGTTCCAGCTACTTGTCTGGAAACACCATATATTTT
TRBJ2-1	TRBD2	TRBV9	once	CASSVAASGIEQFF	TGTGCCAGCAGCGTAGCTGCTAGCGGGATTGAGCAGTTCTTC
TRBJ2-5	.	TRBV7-8	.	CASSSLWETQYF	TGTGCCAGCAGCTCCCTATGGGAGACCCAGTACTTC
TRBJ2-4	.	TRBV19	.	CASSIGGVGAKNIQYF	TGTGCCAGTAGTATAGGAGGGGTTGGGGCCAAAAACATTCAGTACTTC
TRBJ2-1	.	TRBV7-9	.	CASSLVRPSSYNEQFF	TGTGCCAGCAGCTTGGTACGGCCCAGCTCCTACAATGAGCAGTTCTTC
TRBJ2-7	.	TRBV27	.	CASSPPGLLYEQYF	TGTGCCAGCAGTCCCCCGGGACTTCTCTACGAGCAGTACTTC
TRBJ2-3	TRBD2	TRBV5-1	few	CASSLGSAGERNTQYF	TGCGCCAGCAGCTTGGGCAGCGCGGGAGAGCGGAATACGCAGTATTTT
TRBJ1-2	.	TRBV7-2	.	CASSSPGDFAGYTF	TGTGCCAGCAGCTCTCCAGGGGATTTTGCTGGCTACACCTTC
TRBJ2-5	TRBD2	TRBV7-3	.	CASSLGLAGETQYF	TGTGCCAGCAGCCTCGGACTAGCGGGAGAGACCCAGTACTTC
TRBJ1-4	TRBD1	TRBV5-1	once	CASSLSPGQLQGTEKLFF	TGCGCCAGCAGCTTGTCCCCGGGACAGCTCCAGGGGACTGAAAAACTGTTTTTT
TRBJ2-5	TRBD2	TRBV7-9	once	CASSSLAGGGETQYF	TGTGCCAGCAGCTCCCTCGCGGGAGGGGGAGAGACCCAGTACTTC
TRBJ1-1	.	TRBV18	few	CASSPQGNTEAFF	TGTGCCAGCTCACCACAGGGGAACACTGAAGCTTTCTTT
TRBJ1-2	TRBD1	TRBV28	.	CASREGTGVPGYTF	TGTGCCAGCAGGGAAGGGACAGGGGTCCCTGGCTACACCTTC
TRBJ1-6	.	TRBV10-3	.	CAISESFRTGSPLHF	TGTGCCATCAGTGAGTCTTTCAGGACGGGTTCACCCCTCCACTTT
TRBJ2-4	.	TRBV6-5	.	CASSASEKNIQYF	TGTGCCAGCAGTGCTAGCGAAAAAAACATTCAGTACTTC
TRBJ1-2	.	TRBV19	.	CATSLRGYTF	TGTGCCACCTCGCTTCGAGGCTACACCTTC
TRBJ2-1	TRBD2	TRBV28	few	CASSRLAGGLSKQFF	TGTGCCAGCAGCAGACTAGCGGGAGGGCTGTCGAAGCAGTTCTTC
TRBJ1-1	.	TRBV4-1	.	CASSPATGKVNTEAFF	TGCGCCAGCAGTCCCGCCACAGGGAAGGTGAACACTGAAGCTTTCTTT
TRBJ2-1	.	TRBV7-2	.	CASSLERPPDEQFF	TGTGCCAGCAGCTTAGAACGACCCCCCGATGAGCAGTTCTTC
TRBJ2-6	.	TRBV19	once	CASSNPSGANVLTF	TGTGCCAGTAGTAACCCCTCTGGGGCCAACGTCCTGACTTTC
TRBJ2-7	.	TRBV7-9	few	CASSRGRPLSYEQYF	TGTGCCAGCAGCCGGGGCCGGCCCCTCTCCTACGAGCAGTACTTC
TRBJ1-3	.	TRBV27	once	CASSSGDSGNTIYF	TGTGCCAGCAGTTCGGGGGACTCTGGAAACACCATATATTTT
TRBJ2-2	.	TRBV30	.	CAWSVARDTGELFF	TGTGCCTGGAGTGTGGCTAGGGACACCGGGGAGCTGTTTTTT
TRBJ1-1	.	TRBV5-1	.	CASSMRATNTEAFF	TGCGCCAGCAGTATGAGGGCGACGAACACTGAAGCTTTCTTT
TRBJ2-5	TRBD2	TRBV27	.	CASRGLAGGVGETQYF	TGTGCCAGCAGAGGACTAGCGGGAGGTGTAGGAGAGACCCAGTACTTC
TRBJ2-2	.	TRBV19	.	CASSITQRQTGELFF	TGTGCCAGTAGTATAACACAGCGTCAGACCGGGGAGCTGTTTTTT
TRBJ2-1	.	TRBV7-2	.	CASSHGTGTRGEQFF	TGTGCCAGCAGCCACGGGACTGGCACCCGGGGTGAGCAGTTCTTC
TRBJ2-1	.	TRBV9	few	CASSQYTQGGEQFF	TGTGCCAGCAGCCAATACACTCAGGGGGGAGAGCAGTTCTTC
TRBJ2-7	TRBD1	TRBV5-1	.	CASCFGTGTYEQYF	TGCGCCAGCTGCTTTGGGACAGGAACCTACGAGCAGTACTTC
TRBJ1-1	TRBD1	TRBV5-1	.	CASSPWDRADTEAFF	TGCGCCAGCAGCCCCTGGGACAGGGCGGACACTGAAGCTTTCTTT